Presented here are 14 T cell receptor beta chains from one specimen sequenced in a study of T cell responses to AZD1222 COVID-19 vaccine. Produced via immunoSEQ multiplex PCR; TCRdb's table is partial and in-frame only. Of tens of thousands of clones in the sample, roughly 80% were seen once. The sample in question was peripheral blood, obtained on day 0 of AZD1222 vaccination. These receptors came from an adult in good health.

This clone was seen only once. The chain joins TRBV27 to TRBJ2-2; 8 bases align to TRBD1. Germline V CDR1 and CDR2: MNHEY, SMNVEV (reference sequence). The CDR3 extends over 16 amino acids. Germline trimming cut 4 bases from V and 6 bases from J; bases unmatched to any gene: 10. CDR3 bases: TGTGCCAGCAGTTACTCCGGACAGGGAAGATCCGGGGAGCTGTTTTTT. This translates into CASSYSGQGRSGELFF.

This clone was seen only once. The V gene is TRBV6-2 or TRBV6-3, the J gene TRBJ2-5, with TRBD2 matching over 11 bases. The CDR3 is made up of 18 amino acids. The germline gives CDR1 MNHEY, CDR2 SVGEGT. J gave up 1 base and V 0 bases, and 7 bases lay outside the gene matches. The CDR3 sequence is CASSYSPLAGGSQETQYF. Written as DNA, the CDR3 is TGTGCCAGCAGTTACTCGCCCCTAGCGGGAGGAAGCCAAGAGACCCAGTACTTC.

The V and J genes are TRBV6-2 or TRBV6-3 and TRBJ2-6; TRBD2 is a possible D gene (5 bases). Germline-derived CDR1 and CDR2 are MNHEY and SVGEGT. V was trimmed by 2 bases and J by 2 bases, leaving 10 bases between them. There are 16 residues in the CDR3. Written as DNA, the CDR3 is TGTGCCAGCAGTTACGTCGGGAAGGCTGGGGCCAACGTCCTGACTTTC. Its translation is CASSYVGKAGANVLTF.

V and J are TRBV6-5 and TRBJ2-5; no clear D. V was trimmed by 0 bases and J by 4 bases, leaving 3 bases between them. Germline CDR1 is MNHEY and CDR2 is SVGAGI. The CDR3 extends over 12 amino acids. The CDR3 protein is CASSYSRETQYF. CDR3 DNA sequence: TGTGCCAGCAGTTACTCAAGAGAGACCCAGTACTTC.

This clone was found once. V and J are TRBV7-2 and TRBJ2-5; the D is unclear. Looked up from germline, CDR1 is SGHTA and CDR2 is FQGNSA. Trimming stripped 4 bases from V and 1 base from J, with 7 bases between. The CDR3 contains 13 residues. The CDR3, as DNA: TGTGCCAGCAGCTGGACGGTCCAAGAGACCCAGTACTTC. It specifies CASSWTVQETQYF. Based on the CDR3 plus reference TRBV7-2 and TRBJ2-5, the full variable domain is GAGVSQSPSNKVTEKGKDVELRCDPISGHTALYWYRQSLGQGLEFLIYFQGNSAPDKSGLPSDRFSAERTGGSVSTLTIQRTQQEDSAVYLCASSWTVQETQYFGPGTRLLVL.

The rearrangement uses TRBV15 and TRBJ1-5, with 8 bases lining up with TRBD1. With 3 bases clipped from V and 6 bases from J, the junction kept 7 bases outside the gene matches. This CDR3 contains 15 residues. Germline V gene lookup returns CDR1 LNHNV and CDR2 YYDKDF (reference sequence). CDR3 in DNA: TGTGCCACCAGCAGTAACAGGGGGTTAGGTCAGCCCCAGCATTTT. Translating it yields CATSSNRGLGQPQHF.

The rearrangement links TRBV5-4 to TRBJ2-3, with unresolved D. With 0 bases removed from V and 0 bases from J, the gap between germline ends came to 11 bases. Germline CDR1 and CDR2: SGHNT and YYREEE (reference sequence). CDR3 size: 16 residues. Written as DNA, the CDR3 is TGTGCCAGCAGCTTGGGGTCTGCGCGTAGCACAGATACGCAGTATTTT. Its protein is CASSLGSARSTDTQYF.

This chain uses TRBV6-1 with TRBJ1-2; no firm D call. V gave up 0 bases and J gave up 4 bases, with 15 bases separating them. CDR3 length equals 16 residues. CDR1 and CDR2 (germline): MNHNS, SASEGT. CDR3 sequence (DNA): TGTGCCAGCAGTGAAGCTCGGACTCGACCTTCCTATGGCTACACCTTC. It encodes CASSEARTRPSYGYTF.

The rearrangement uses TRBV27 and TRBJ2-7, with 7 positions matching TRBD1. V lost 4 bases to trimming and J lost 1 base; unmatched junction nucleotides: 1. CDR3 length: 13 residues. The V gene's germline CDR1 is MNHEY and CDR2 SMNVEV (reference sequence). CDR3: CASSWGQSYEQYF. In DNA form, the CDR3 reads TGTGCCAGCAGTTGGGGACAGTCCTACGAGCAGTACTTC.

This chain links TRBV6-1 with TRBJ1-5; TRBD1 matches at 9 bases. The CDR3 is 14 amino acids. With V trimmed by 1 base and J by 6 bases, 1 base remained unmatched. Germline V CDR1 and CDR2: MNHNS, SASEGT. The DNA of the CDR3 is TGTGCCAGCAGTGAAGGGACAGGGGTTCAGCCCCAGCATTTT. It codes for CASSEGTGVQPQHF.

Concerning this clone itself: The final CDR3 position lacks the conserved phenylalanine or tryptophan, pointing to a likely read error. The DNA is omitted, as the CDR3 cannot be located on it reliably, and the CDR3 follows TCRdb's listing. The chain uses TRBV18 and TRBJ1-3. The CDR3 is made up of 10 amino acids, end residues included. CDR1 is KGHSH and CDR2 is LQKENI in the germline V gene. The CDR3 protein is CASSLHRDGG.

The CDR3 nucleotides are TGTGCCAGCAGGGACAGCCTAAGGGGGGTTTACGAGCAGTACTTC. Protein sequence: CASRDSLRGVYEQYF. The chain combines TRBV2 with TRBJ2-7; D possibly matches TRBD1 or TRBD2 (6 bases each). Germline CDR1 reads SNHLY; CDR2 reads FYNNEI. This CDR3 contains 15 residues. Trimming took 6 bases from V and 4 from J, leaving 19 bases between them. The full variable domain, in which reference TRBV2 and TRBJ2-7 provide the parts outside the CDR3, is EPEVTQTPSHQVTQMGQEVILRCVPISNHLYFYWYRQILGQKVEFLVSFYNNEISEKSEIFDDQFSVERPDGSNFTLKIRSTKLEDSAMYFCASRDSLRGVYEQYFGPGTRLTVT.

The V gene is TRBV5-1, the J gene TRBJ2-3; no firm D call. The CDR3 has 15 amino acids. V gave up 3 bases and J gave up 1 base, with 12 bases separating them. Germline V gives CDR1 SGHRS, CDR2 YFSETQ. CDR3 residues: CASSYTSGRTDTQYF. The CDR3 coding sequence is TGCGCCAGCAGCTACACATCGGGTCGCACAGATACGCAGTATTTT.

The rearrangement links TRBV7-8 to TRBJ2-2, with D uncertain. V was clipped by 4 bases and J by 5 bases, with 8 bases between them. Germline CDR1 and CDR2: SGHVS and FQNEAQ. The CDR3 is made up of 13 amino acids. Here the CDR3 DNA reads TGTGCCAGCAGCTCAACCCGTACCGGGGAGCTGTTTTTT. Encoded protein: CASSSTRTGELFF.